Listed here are 14 T cell receptor beta chains from one sample, sequenced in a study of blood T cell repertoires in COVID-19. The method was immunoSEQ multiplex PCR; TCRdb's version includes in-frame clones alone and lacks a portion of them. The table shows 200,000 or so clones, with 82% occurring only once. Sequenced input: peripheral blood. The origin of the receptors is a human donor with acute or convalescent COVID-19. The donor label of this sample is uncertain.

V usage is TRBV5-5 and J usage is TRBJ2-6; 11 bases map to TRBD1. CDR1 is SGHKS, CDR2 YYEKEE, per germline (reference sequence). The CDR3 length is 20 residues. The junction had 12 bases not matched to a gene; V was cut back by 4 bases and J by 0 bases. CDR3 loop: CASSVSWTGGSLSGANVLTF. For the CDR3, the DNA is TGTGCCAGCAGCGTCTCATGGACAGGGGGCTCTCTCTCTGGGGCCAACGTCCTGACTTTC.

This chain uses TRBV27 with TRBJ1-1; D is possibly TRBD1 (6 bases). This CDR3 is 14 amino acids long. Trimming stripped 5 bases from V and 0 bases from J, with 10 bases between. Looked up from germline, CDR1 is MNHEY and CDR2 is SMNVEV (reference sequence). The CDR3 loop reads CASSPHRVNTEAFF. The CDR3 DNA reads as TGTGCCAGCAGTCCGCACAGGGTGAACACTGAAGCTTTCTTT.

The chain links TRBV7-3 to TRBJ2-2, with 9 nucleotides matching TRBD2. V shed 0 bases, J shed 0 bases, and the junction held 2 bases outside the gene matches. CDR3 length: 17 amino acids. CDR1 and CDR2 (germline): SGHTA, FQGTGA. CDR3 DNA: TGTGCCAGCAGCTTAACTAGCGGGAGCCCGAACACCGGGGAGCTGTTTTTT. It yields the protein CASSLTSGSPNTGELFF.

This chain joins TRBV27 and TRBJ2-6; D gene unclear. Trimming shortened V by 10 bases and J by 0 bases, and 16 bases separated the two germline ends. CDR3 length: 16 residues. Germline V gene data show CDR1 as MNHEY and CDR2 as SMNVEV (reference sequence). The CDR3 nucleotides are TGTGCCACCTCTTTACTTCCGAGCTCTGGGGCCAACGTCCTGACTTTC. It translates to CATSLLPSSGANVLTF.

This chain's CDR3 is CASSLGTRYQETQYF. DNA for the CDR3: TGCGCCAGCAGCCTCGGGACTAGGTACCAAGAGACCCAGTACTTC. J is TRBJ2-5 and V is TRBV5-1; 8 bases line up with TRBD2. The CDR3 length is 15 residues. J lost 0 bases, V lost 4 bases, and 5 bases had no gene match. The germline V gene has CDR1 SGHRS and CDR2 YFSETQ.

V is TRBV6-5 and J is TRBJ1-2; no clear D gene. The germline V and J ends were trimmed by 0 bases and 8 bases, with 10 bases remaining between them. This CDR3 has 13 residues. The germline V gene has CDR1 MNHEY and CDR2 SVGAGI. The CDR3 nucleotides are TGTGCCAGCAGTTACTCGGGAGGTGAGGGCTACACCTTC. It yields the protein CASSYSGGEGYTF.

The chain recombines TRBV6-5 with TRBJ2-2, with 7 positions matching TRBD1. Germline values: CDR1 MNHEY, CDR2 SVGAGI. The V and J ends lost 6 bases and 4 bases, in that order; junction bases with no gene match: 5. CDR3 length equals 14 residues. The CDR3 DNA sequence: TGTGCCAGCAGAGGACAGGCCGGCACCGGGGAGCTGTTTTTT. Its protein is CASRGQAGTGELFF.

This rearrangement joins TRBV6-4 to TRBJ1-5; maybe TRBD1 (6 bases). CDR3 size: 14 residues. The V end was cut by 2 bases, the J end by 6 bases, with 11 bases between. CDR1 is MRHNA, CDR2 SNTAGT, per germline. The CDR3 loop is CASSDREGGQPQHF. Written as DNA, the CDR3 is TGTGCCAGCAGTGACAGGGAGGGGGGTCAGCCCCAGCATTTT.

The rearrangement links TRBV7-3 to TRBJ2-7, with 11 bases that match TRBD1. The CDR3 runs 15 residues. The germline V gene encodes CDR1 SGHTA and CDR2 FQGTGA. V dropped 1 base and J dropped 3; count of bases not matched to a gene: 2. The CDR3 is CASSLMGTGGYEQYF. The CDR3 DNA reads TGTGCCAGCAGCTTAATGGGGACAGGGGGCTACGAGCAGTACTTC.

The chain employs TRBV5-8 and TRBJ1-4, with D possibly being TRBD1 (5 bases). Germline V gene lookup returns CDR1 SGHTS and CDR2 YDEGEE. With 4 bases removed from V and 16 bases from J, the gap between germline ends came to 11 bases. The CDR3 has 10 amino acids. CDR3 loop: CASSNRDSFF. The DNA for the CDR3 is TGTGCCAGCAGCAACCGGGACTCGTTTTTT.

To note about this clone: Other DNA sequences in the same sample also yield this CDR3. The V and J genes are TRBV9 and TRBJ2-7; 9 positions agree with TRBD2. V lost 3 bases to trimming and J lost 0 bases; unmatched junction nucleotides: 1. Germline lookup yields CDR1 SGDLS and CDR2 YYNGEE. This CDR3 has 14 residues. The chain's CDR3 is CASSETSGSYEQYF. CDR3 nucleotide sequence: TGTGCCAGCAGCGAGACTAGCGGCTCCTACGAGCAGTACTTC.

V and J are TRBV14 and TRBJ2-1; D is unclear. V lost 4 bases to trimming and J lost 6 bases, with 16 bases between them. Germline CDR1 is SGHDN and CDR2 is FVKESK. The CDR3 spans 15 residues. CDR3 in amino acids: CASSLRSGFRNEQFF. The CDR3 DNA follows: TGTGCCAGCAGCCTGAGGAGTGGGTTTCGCAATGAGCAGTTCTTC.

This clone was observed a few times. The V gene is TRBV11-2, the J gene TRBJ2-1, with D maybe TRBD2 (6 bases). Germline assignment: CDR1 SGHAT and CDR2 FQNNGV. The CDR3 loop spans 15 amino acids. Trimming took off 3 bases at V and 12 bases at J, with 21 bases between the two ends. The CDR3 sequence: CASSFGGLSRRGQFF. CDR3 DNA: TGTGCCAGCAGCTTTGGGGGGTTAAGTCGGCGTGGGCAGTTCTTC.

V usage is TRBV7-8 and J usage is TRBJ2-7; D ambiguous. Per germline, CDR1 SGHVS and CDR2 FQNEAQ. V lost 5 bases and J 7 bases, leaving 15 bases between the germline ends. The CDR3 is 13 residues long. CDR3 amino acids: CASSQAQRSEQYF. The CDR3 DNA sequence: TGTGCCAGCAGCCAGGCCCAGAGGTCGGAGCAGTACTTC.